The 30 T cell receptor beta chains below were found in one sample sequenced in a study of blood T cell repertoires in COVID-19. Only in-frame clones appear in the TCRdb table, and some are missing; sequencing was by immunoSEQ multiplex PCR. There are 85,000 to 130,000 clones in the sample; 85% to 90% occur only once, and 5.1% lies in the top ten. Sequencing was done on a sample of peripheral blood. The receptor set was obtained from a human donor in a cohort sampled during active COVID-19.

V is TRBV6-6 and J is TRBJ1-2, with a weak D call TRBD1 (6 bases). Germline V gives CDR1 MNHNY, CDR2 SVGAGI (reference sequence). This CDR3 has 13 residues. V lost 6 bases and J 7 bases, leaving 15 bases between the germline ends. As DNA, the CDR3 is TGTGCCAGCAGAGAGACAGGTCCAACTGGCTACACCTTC. Translation: CASRETGPTGYTF.

This chain joins TRBV19 and TRBJ1-2, with 8 bases fitting TRBD1. Germline CDR1 reads LNHDA; CDR2 reads SQIVND (reference sequence). The CDR3 spans 14 residues. V lost 7 bases and J lost 13; bases outside the gene matches: 17. The DNA of the CDR3 is TGTGCCAGTATCAGGGGGCGTCACCTTTCGGATCTCACCTTC. Its protein product is CASIRGRHLSDLTF. The complete variable domain, with remaining parts taken from reference TRBV19 and TRBJ1-2, reads DGGITQSPKYLFRKEGQNVTLSCEQNLNHDAMYWYRQDPGQGLRLIYYSQIVNDFQKGDIAEGYSVSREKKESFPLTVTSAQKNPTAFYLCASIRGRHLSDLTFGSGTRLTVV.

Here the CDR3 reads CASSAPSGGRGTDTQYF. CDR3 bases: TGTGCCAGCAGTGCCCCTAGCGGGGGGCGGGGAACAGATACGCAGTATTTT. The chain has TRBV6-1 and TRBJ2-3; 11 bases line up with TRBD2. The CDR3 is 17 amino acids. Germline V gene lookup returns CDR1 MNHNS and CDR2 SASEGT. The junction had 9 bases not matched to a gene; V was cut back by 4 bases and J by 3 bases.

CDR3 DNA sequence: TGTGCCAGCAGTCGACAGGGTGAAAAGTGGCAGTACTTC. It specifies CASSRQGEKWQYF. The chain couples TRBV7-3 to TRBJ2-7; 7 bases map to TRBD1. Trimming at V came to 6 bases and at J to 9 bases, leaving 11 bases not matched to a gene. The CDR3 consists of 13 residues. Per the germline V gene, CDR1 is SGHTA and CDR2 is FQGTGA.

This clone was seen once. The gene calls are TRBV6-2 or TRBV6-3 and TRBJ1-1, with TRBD1 matching over 9 bases. This CDR3 is 16 amino acids long. From germline, CDR1 is MNHEY and CDR2 SVGEGT. V trimming: 5 bases; J trimming: 4 bases; junction bases outside the gene matches: 11. The CDR3 DNA sequence: TGTGCCAGCAGTGTTGGGCCGACAGGGGGTCGCACTGAAGCTTTCTTT. Translating it yields CASSVGPTGGRTEAFF.

The chain recombines TRBV7-6 with TRBJ2-1, with TRBD2 as a possible D gene (5 bases). The CDR3 is 14 residues long. V was trimmed by 4 bases and J by 1 base, leaving 8 bases between them. Germline-derived CDR1 and CDR2 are SGHVS and FNYEAQ. The CDR3 DNA follows: TGTGCCAGCAGCTCTGGCGGGTCCTACAATGAGCAGTTCTTC. Translated: CASSSGGSYNEQFF.

The chain uses TRBV5-1 and TRBJ2-2; 7 bases agree with TRBD1. Germline V gene lookup returns CDR1 SGHRS and CDR2 YFSETQ. After removal of 4 bases from V and 5 bases from J, the junction contained 8 bases not matched to a gene. The CDR3 spans 15 residues. CDR3: CASSQGVYGTGELFF. The CDR3 DNA follows: TGCGCCAGCAGCCAGGGGGTGTACGGGACCGGGGAGCTGTTTTTT.

With regard to this clone: At one boundary the junction diverges from the germline segment, which might be a read error. The V and J genes are TRBV6-6 and TRBJ1-5, with 9 bases fitting TRBD1. This CDR3 is built from 16 residues. CDR1 is MNHNY and CDR2 is SVGAGI in the germline V gene (reference sequence). The CDR3 coding sequence is TGTGCCAGCAATTACGGGGACAGGGAAATCAATCAGCCCCAGCATTTT. Encoded protein: CASNYGDREINQPQHF.

This chain connects TRBV12-5 to TRBJ2-1, with D possibly matching TRBD2 (5 bases). Germline CDR1 and CDR2: LGHNT and FRNRAP. The CDR3 is 13 residues long. V was shortened by 2 bases and J by 10 bases, with 12 bases between the two germline ends. CDR3 DNA: TGTGCTAGTGGTTTGATGGAGGCCTTGGAGCAGTTCTTC. Protein sequence: CASGLMEALEQFF.

V is TRBV28 and J is TRBJ2-1; 11 nucleotides agree with TRBD1. The junction had 5 bases not matched to a gene; V was cut back by 6 bases and J by 4 bases. This CDR3 region has 15 residues. Germline V lookup: CDR1 MDHEN, CDR2 SYDVKM. As DNA, the CDR3 is TGTGCCAGCAGCCCCGGGACAGGGGGTTACAATGAGCAGTTCTTC. It specifies CASSPGTGGYNEQFF. The full variable domain, completed using reference TRBV28 and TRBJ2-1, is DVKVTQSSRYLVKRTGEKVFLECVQDMDHENMFWYRQDPGLGLRLIYFSYDVKMKEKGDIPEGYSVSREKKERFSLILESASTNQTSMYLCASSPGTGGYNEQFFGPGTRLTVL.

The V gene is TRBV7-2, the J gene TRBJ1-5; D is unresolved. The CDR3 contains 14 residues. V lost 2 bases, J lost 0 bases, and 5 bases lay in between. The germline V gene has CDR1 SGHTA and CDR2 FQGNSA. CDR3 in amino acids: CASSLTVSNQPQHF. CDR3 nucleotides: TGTGCCAGCAGCTTAACTGTTAGCAATCAGCCCCAGCATTTT.

This rearrangement joins TRBV28 to TRBJ2-7; D not certain. The V gene lost 7 bases and the J gene lost 1 base, with 8 bases spanning the gap. Germline V gene sequence: CDR1 MDHEN, CDR2 SYDVKM. There are 12 residues in the CDR3. The CDR3 protein is CASNGRSYEQYF. CDR3 DNA sequence: TGTGCCAGCAATGGCAGGTCCTACGAGCAGTACTTC. The full variable domain, its missing parts supplied by reference TRBV28 and TRBJ2-7, is DVKVTQSSRYLVKRTGEKVFLECVQDMDHENMFWYRQDPGLGLRLIYFSYDVKMKEKGDIPEGYSVSREKKERFSLILESASTNQTSMYLCASNGRSYEQYFGPGTRLTVT.

The V call is TRBV2, the J call TRBJ2-5; TRBD2 matches 9 bases. Per the germline V gene, CDR1 is SNHLY and CDR2 is FYNNEI. V dropped 4 bases and J dropped 4; count of bases not matched to a gene: 7. This CDR3 is 15 amino acids long. In DNA form, the CDR3 reads TGTGCCAGCAGTGTGCAGCGGGGGGCTTTAGAGACCCAGTACTTC. It translates to CASSVQRGALETQYF.

This clone showed up just once. The gene calls are TRBV11-1 and TRBJ2-5; D uncertain. Germline loops: CDR1 SGHAT, CDR2 FQDESV (reference sequence). This CDR3 region has 16 residues. Trimming pared 3 bases from V and 1 base from J, leaving 15 bases between. As DNA, the CDR3 is TGTGCCAGCAGCTTGTTGACTCTACTTGGCCAAGAGACCCAGTACTTC. It specifies CASSLLTLLGQETQYF.

This clone has only a few counts. J is TRBJ2-2 and V is TRBV4-3; D unclear. This CDR3 has 15 amino acids. Between the trimmed V and J ends, which lost 0 bases and 1 base, there was a span of 6 bases. Per germline, CDR1 LGHNA and CDR2 YSLEER. The CDR3 region is CASSQDWQNTGELFF. The CDR3 coding sequence is TGCGCCAGCAGCCAAGATTGGCAGAACACCGGGGAGCTGTTTTTT.

This clone was seen only a few times. This chain uses TRBV5-1 with TRBJ2-5; D gene unclear. CDR1 is SGHRS and CDR2 is YFSETQ in the germline V gene. This CDR3 has 13 residues. The V end lost 2 bases, the J end lost 2 bases, and 7 bases lay between the germline ends. CDR3 sequence reads: CASSFAEQETQYF. CDR3 DNA sequence: TGCGCCAGCAGCTTTGCAGAACAAGAGACCCAGTACTTC. Using reference TRBV5-1 and TRBJ2-5 for the parts outside the CDR3, the full variable domain is KAGVTQTPRYLIKTRGQQVTLSCSPISGHRSVSWYQQTPGQGLQFLFEYFSETQRNKGNFPGRFSGRQFSNSRSEMNVSTLELGDSALYLCASSFAEQETQYFGPGTRLLVL.

This clone has just one count. The chain employs TRBV20-1 and TRBJ2-3; TRBD2 might be the D (6 bases). CDR1 and CDR2 (germline): DFQATT, SNEGSKA (reference sequence). The CDR3 runs 12 residues. V lost 3 bases and J lost 6, with 10 bases in between. In DNA form, the CDR3 reads TGCAGTGCTAGTCTAGCGAGCGATACGCAGTATTTT. Its protein product is CSASLASDTQYF.

The V and J genes are TRBV5-6 and TRBJ2-2, with 7 bases lining up with TRBD1. The CDR3 totals 13 residues. Trimming removed 2 bases from V and 6 bases from J; junction bases left unmatched: 1. CDR1 is SGHDT, CDR2 YYEEEE, per germline. In nucleotides, the CDR3 is TGTGCCAGCAGCTTCGACAGGGCCGGGGAGCTGTTTTTT. The encoded protein is CASSFDRAGELFF. Variable domain in full (rest from reference TRBV5-6 and TRBJ2-2): DAGVTQSPTHLIKTRGQQVTLRCSPKSGHDTVSWYQQALGQGPQFIFQYYEEEERQRGNFPDRFSGHQFPNYSSELNVNALLLGDSALYLCASSFDRAGELFFGEGSRLTVL.

The V call is TRBV7-9, the J call TRBJ2-7; 9 bases are shared with TRBD2. J gave up 6 bases and V 1 base, and 7 bases lay outside the gene matches. CDR1 is SEHNR and CDR2 is FQNEAQ in the germline V gene (reference sequence). The CDR3 sequence is 15 residues long. In DNA, the CDR3 is TGTGCCAGCAGCTTAGAGGTTGCGGGAGGGGGCGAGCAGTACTTC. It translates to CASSLEVAGGGEQYF.

The chain recombines TRBV11-2 with TRBJ1-2; possibly TRBD1 for D (5 bases). The CDR3 consists of 13 residues. Trimming cost V 1 base and J 3 bases, with 6 bases left between them. Germline V CDR1 and CDR2: SGHAT, FQNNGV. The CDR3 region is CASSLATDYGYTF. The DNA of the CDR3 is TGTGCCAGCAGCTTAGCGACAGACTATGGCTACACCTTC. Drawing the rest from reference TRBV11-2 and TRBJ1-2, the complete variable domain is EAGVAQSPRYKIIEKRQSVAFWCNPISGHATLYWYQQILGQGPKLLIQFQNNGVVDDSQLPKDRFSAERLKGVDSTLKIQPAKLEDSAVYLCASSLATDYGYTFGSGTRLTVV.

The V gene is TRBV5-1, the J gene TRBJ2-7; the match to TRBD2 covers 7 bases. Trimming at V came to 0 bases and at J to 2 bases, leaving 5 bases not matched to a gene. Germline values: CDR1 SGHRS, CDR2 YFSETQ. This CDR3 region has 15 residues. The chain's CDR3 is CASSLVAGDPYEQYF. CDR3 in DNA: TGCGCCAGCAGCTTGGTGGCGGGAGACCCCTACGAGCAGTACTTC.

This sequence joins TRBV12-3 or TRBV12-4 and TRBJ1-1; D gene uncertain. CDR3 length: 13 residues. With 3 bases removed from V and 10 bases from J, the gap between germline ends came to 15 bases. The CDR3 is CASSLGSLAVAFF. The CDR3 region has the DNA TGTGCCAGCAGTTTGGGCTCCTTGGCTGTAGCTTTCTTT.

The gene calls are TRBV5-1 and TRBJ2-5, with 12 bases aligning to TRBD1. The junction had 6 bases not matched to a gene; V was cut back by 5 bases and J by 4 bases. CDR1 and CDR2 (germline): SGHRS, YFSETQ. The CDR3 spans 15 residues. The CDR3 loop reads CASSRPGQGAETQYF. CDR3 in DNA: TGCGCCAGCAGTCGGCCGGGACAGGGGGCAGAGACCCAGTACTTC.

The gene calls are TRBV5-6 and TRBJ2-3, with D hard to call. CDR3 length: 11 residues. V was shortened by 4 bases and J by 2 bases, with 2 bases between the two germline ends. CDR1 and CDR2 (germline): SGHDT, YYEEEE. This CDR3 reads CASSHTDTQYF. The DNA for the CDR3 is TGTGCCAGCAGCCACACAGATACGCAGTATTTT.

The V and J genes are TRBV10-3 and TRBJ1-6; 9 positions match TRBD1. V lost 3 bases, J lost 7 bases, and 1 base stayed unmatched. Germline V gene lookup returns CDR1 ENHRY and CDR2 SYGVKD. The CDR3 consists of 14 residues. This CDR3 is CAISEGQGNSPLHF. As DNA, the CDR3 is TGTGCCATCAGTGAAGGACAGGGGAATTCACCCCTCCACTTT.

This clone appeared a single time. The CDR3 sequence: CASSQIAGGGYNEQFF. The CDR3 DNA sequence: TGTGCCAGCAGCCAAATAGCGGGAGGGGGTTACAATGAGCAGTTCTTC. The rearrangement links TRBV9 to TRBJ2-1, with TRBD2 matching over 11 bases. Germline-derived CDR1 and CDR2 are SGDLS and YYNGEE. V lost 4 bases, J lost 4 bases, and 7 bases stayed unmatched. CDR3 length: 16 amino acids. The full variable domain, its missing parts supplied by reference TRBV9 and TRBJ2-1, is DSGVTQTPKHLITATGQRVTLRCSPRSGDLSVYWYQQSLDQGLQFLIQYYNGEERAKGNILERFSAQQFPDLHSELNLSSLELGDSALYFCASSQIAGGGYNEQFFGPGTRLTVL.

The V and J genes are TRBV4-1 and TRBJ2-2, with 14 bases lining up with TRBD2. The CDR3 consists of 19 residues. V trimming: 6 bases; J trimming: 5 bases; junction bases outside the gene matches: 14. Germline V lookup: CDR1 MGHRA, CDR2 YSYEKL. In nucleotides, the CDR3 is TGCGCCAGCAGAAAACAGGGGACTAGCGGGAGTGGGAGGACCGGGGAGCTGTTTTTT. Protein: CASRKQGTSGSGRTGELFF.

V gene TRBV2 combines with J gene TRBJ1-2; 8 bases are shared with TRBD1. The length of the CDR3 is 12 residues. Per germline, CDR1 SNHLY and CDR2 FYNNEI. After removal of 5 bases from V and 8 bases from J, the junction contained 4 bases not matched to a gene. CDR3 in amino acids: CASSQDREGYTF. DNA for the CDR3: TGTGCCAGCAGTCAGGACAGGGAGGGCTACACCTTC.

The CDR3 protein is CASRSTGVGPYGYTF. The CDR3 nucleotides read TGTGCCAGTAGATCGACAGGGGTTGGGCCTTATGGCTACACCTTC. The chain combines TRBV19 with TRBJ1-2; 8 bases line up with TRBD1. Germline values: CDR1 LNHDA, CDR2 SQIVND (reference sequence). V lost 6 bases and J lost 5; bases outside the gene matches: 11. The CDR3 runs to 15 residues.

The genes are TRBV5-4 and TRBJ2-5, with TRBD1 identical over 7 bases. Germline-derived CDR1 and CDR2 are SGHNT and YYREEE (reference sequence). Trimming took 2 bases from V and 3 from J; bases not matched to a gene: 7. This CDR3 has 15 amino acids. CDR3 loop: CASSFAKGQKETQYF. The CDR3 nucleotides are TGTGCCAGCAGCTTCGCTAAGGGACAGAAAGAGACCCAGTACTTC.